Listed here are 21 T cell receptor beta chains from one sample, sequenced in a study of OX40 agonist ivuxolimab in advanced cancers. The method was immunoSEQ multiplex PCR; TCRdb's version includes in-frame clones alone and lacks a portion of them. The sample records about 98,000 clones, 87% being singletons. The sample here was CD4+ or CD8+ T cells sorted from blood, taken in a trial of the OX40 agonist ivuxolimab. The origin of the receptors is an adult with an advanced solid tumor such as melanoma, head and neck, liver or kidney cancer.

The chain recombines TRBV29-1 with TRBJ2-1; tentative D call: TRBD1 (5 bases). V lost 7 bases to trimming and J lost 0 bases, with 10 bases between them. CDR3 length: 13 residues. Germline assignment: CDR1 SQVTM and CDR2 ANQGSEA. The CDR3 DNA reads as TGCAGCGGAAGGGGTCCCTCCTACAATGAGCAGTTCTTC. As protein: CSGRGPSYNEQFF.

The V call is TRBV10-3, the J call TRBJ1-1; 10 bases map to TRBD1. Germline CDR1 is ENHRY and CDR2 is SYGVKD. Germline trimming cut 10 bases from V and 2 bases from J; bases unmatched to any gene: 7. There are 14 residues in the CDR3. The CDR3 DNA sequence: TGTGCCACCCAGGGGACAGGGGCTAACACTGAAGCTTTCTTT. Residues: CATQGTGANTEAFF.

This clone was seen only once. The gene calls are TRBV10-3 and TRBJ1-1, with a weak D call TRBD1 (6 bases). Trimming stripped 4 bases from V and 1 base from J, with 16 bases between. Germline CDR1 reads ENHRY; CDR2 reads SYGVKD. This CDR3 comprises 16 residues. The CDR3 protein is CAISADRPSKNTEAFF. CDR3 in DNA: TGTGCCATCAGTGCCGACAGGCCTTCAAAGAACACTGAAGCTTTCTTT.

This chain connects TRBV28 to TRBJ1-2; tentative D call: TRBD1 (5 bases). V was shortened by 3 bases and J by 10 bases, with 27 bases between the two germline ends. Germline loops: CDR1 MDHEN, CDR2 SYDVKM. The CDR3 length is 17 residues. The chain's CDR3 is CASSFLRLRQSTPTYTF. The CDR3 coding sequence is TGTGCCAGCAGTTTTCTCCGTCTACGACAGTCAACTCCTACCTACACCTTC.

The chain uses TRBV2 and TRBJ1-5, with no clear D. Trimming shortened V by 0 bases and J by 5 bases, and 8 bases separated the two germline ends. Germline V lookup: CDR1 SNHLY, CDR2 FYNNEI. This CDR3 contains 14 residues. The CDR3 region is CASSEALGHQPQHF. The CDR3 DNA is TGTGCCAGCAGTGAAGCGCTGGGCCATCAGCCCCAGCATTTT.

The rearrangement uses TRBV18 and TRBJ2-7; TRBD1 matches 7 bases. V shed 0 bases, J shed 7 bases, and the junction held 9 bases outside the gene matches. CDR3 length: 15 residues. Germline CDR1 reads KGHSH; CDR2 reads LQKENI. CDR3 in DNA: TGTGCCAGCTCACCACCGAGTACAGGGGCGTGGGAGCAGTACTTC. Its translation: CASSPPSTGAWEQYF. Full variable domain (remainder filled in from reference TRBV18 and TRBJ2-7): NAGVMQNPRHLVRRRGQEARLRCSPMKGHSHVYWYRQLPEEGLKFMVYLQKENIIDESGMPKERFSAEFPKEGPSILRIQQVVRGDSAAYFCASSPPSTGAWEQYFGPGTRLTVT.

The chain combines TRBV10-3 with TRBJ1-1; maybe TRBD1 (6 bases). CDR1 and CDR2 (germline): ENHRY, SYGVKD. CDR3 length equals 17 residues. Trimming took 2 bases from V and 5 from J, leaving 21 bases between them. The CDR3 nucleotides read TGTGCCATCAGTGAGGGCCTCGGAAGGGGGGATAGTACTGAAGCTTTCTTT. The encoded protein is CAISEGLGRGDSTEAFF.

The V and J genes are TRBV7-9 and TRBJ2-7; a possible D gene is TRBD1 (6 bases). Deletions cut 4 bases from V and 2 bases from J, with 12 bases between. From germline, CDR1 is SEHNR and CDR2 FQNEAQ (reference sequence). This CDR3 region has 14 residues. Written as DNA, the CDR3 is TGTGCCAGCAGCTCACCGGGACATCCCTACGAGCAGTACTTC. This sequence encodes CASSSPGHPYEQYF.

The V gene is TRBV6-5, the J gene TRBJ1-2, with a possible D match to TRBD1 (6 bases). Trimming cost V 2 bases and J 8 bases, with 15 bases left between them. The CDR3 runs 14 residues. The germline V gene encodes CDR1 MNHEY and CDR2 SVGAGI. The chain's CDR3 is CASSYSMGGGGYTF. CDR3 bases: TGTGCCAGCAGTTACAGCATGGGGGGCGGCGGCTACACCTTC.

The chain joins TRBV7-2 to TRBJ1-4; D is perhaps TRBD1 (6 bases). The CDR3 is made up of 14 amino acids. Between the trimmed V and J ends, which lost 3 bases and 7 bases, there was a span of 12 bases. Germline V gene sequence: CDR1 SGHTA, CDR2 FQGNSA. Here the CDR3 reads CASSLWGAGEKLFF. The CDR3 DNA reads as TGTGCCAGCAGCTTGTGGGGGGCTGGTGAAAAACTGTTTTTT. The full variable domain, rest sourced from reference TRBV7-2 and TRBJ1-4, is GAGVSQSPSNKVTEKGKDVELRCDPISGHTALYWYRQSLGQGLEFLIYFQGNSAPDKSGLPSDRFSAERTGGSVSTLTIQRTQQEDSAVYLCASSLWGAGEKLFFGSGTQLSVL.

On this clone itself: This is likely a read error, given that the CDR3 carries no conserved phenylalanine or tryptophan at its end. The V gene is TRBV6-5, the J gene TRBJ1-2; D possibly corresponds to TRBD1 (6 bases). V gave up 0 bases and J gave up 4 bases, with 9 bases separating them. The CDR3 length is 14 residues. Germline V CDR1 and CDR2: MNHEY, SVGAGI. For the CDR3, the DNA is TGTGCCAGCAGTTACTCGGGGGCCCGCTATGGCTACACCCTC. Its protein product is CASSYSGARYGYTL.

This clone has more than one count but fewer than ten. This chain joins TRBV7-2 and TRBJ1-2; maybe TRBD1 (5 bases). Germline CDR1 and CDR2: SGHTA and FQGNSA. The CDR3 length is 14 residues. The germline V and J ends were trimmed by 0 bases and 6 bases, with 11 bases remaining between them. The CDR3: CASSLAQGDDGYTF. CDR3 DNA: TGTGCCAGCAGCTTAGCCCAGGGTGACGATGGCTACACCTTC.

V and J are TRBV6-5 and TRBJ2-7; tentatively, D is TRBD1 (6 bases). The V gene's germline CDR1 is MNHEY and CDR2 SVGAGI. This CDR3 region has 14 residues. Trimming removed 4 bases from V and 3 bases from J, with 13 bases in between. DNA for the CDR3: TGTGCCAGCAGTTCCCTCACAGGGTACTACGAGCAGTACTTC. Translated: CASSSLTGYYEQYF.

In nucleotides, the CDR3 is TGTGCCAGCAGCTTGGATACAGGGGACACTGAAGCTTTCTTT. It is translated as CASSLDTGDTEAFF. The V and J genes are TRBV5-6 and TRBJ1-1, with 7 bases aligning to TRBD1. This CDR3 is built from 14 residues. CDR1 is SGHDT and CDR2 is YYEEEE in the germline V gene. The ends lost 0 bases at V and 3 bases at J; junction bases unmatched: 2.

The CDR3 DNA reads TGTGCCATCACTACCGGGACAGGGGATGGCTACACCTTC. Residues: CAITTGTGDGYTF. The rearrangement uses TRBV10-3 and TRBJ1-2, with 10 bases aligning to TRBD1. The length of the CDR3 is 13 residues. Germline loops: CDR1 ENHRY, CDR2 SYGVKD. The V gene end was trimmed by 7 bases and the J gene end by 6 bases; junction bases not matched to a gene: 5.

V usage is TRBV5-1 and J usage is TRBJ1-1; D unclear. Per germline, CDR1 SGHRS and CDR2 YFSETQ. The germline V and J ends were trimmed by 3 bases and 4 bases, with 16 bases remaining between them. The length of the CDR3 is 15 residues. DNA for the CDR3: TGCGCCAGCAGCTCGGGTAGGGTAAAAGTCACTGAAGCTTTCTTT. Its translation: CASSSGRVKVTEAFF.

The rearrangement joins TRBV7-3 to TRBJ2-3, with D perhaps TRBD1 or TRBD2 (6 bases each). The V and J ends lost 2 bases and 2 bases respectively, with 11 bases between them. The V gene's germline CDR1 is SGHTA and CDR2 FQGTGA. The CDR3 contains 15 residues. The CDR3 here is CASSLVGGSTDTQYF. The CDR3 DNA reads TGTGCCAGCAGCTTAGTCGGGGGCTCCACAGATACGCAGTATTTT.

This sequence joins TRBV5-6 and TRBJ2-7, with 7 bases lining up with TRBD1. Per the germline V gene, CDR1 is SGHDT and CDR2 is YYEEEE. Germline trimming cut 4 bases from V and 3 bases from J; bases unmatched to any gene: 10. CDR3 length equals 15 residues. The CDR3 here is CASSRGQIRFYEQYF. The CDR3 DNA follows: TGTGCCAGCAGCCGGGGACAGATTAGGTTCTACGAGCAGTACTTC.

The V and J genes are TRBV18 and TRBJ1-2; a weak D match, TRBD1 (5 bases). The germline CDR1 and CDR2 sequences are KGHSH and LQKENI. CDR3 length: 14 amino acids. The V gene lost 3 bases and the J gene lost 6 bases, with 14 bases spanning the gap. CDR3 in amino acids: CASSPRSQGDGYTF. CDR3 DNA sequence: TGTGCCAGCTCACCTCGCTCTCAGGGAGATGGCTACACCTTC.

V gene TRBV7-9 combines with J gene TRBJ2-5; TRBD2 aligns across 9 bases. Germline loops: CDR1 SEHNR, CDR2 FQNEAQ (reference sequence). CDR3 size: 14 residues. V was clipped by 8 bases and J by 1 base; unmatched bases: 5. The CDR3 region is CASLIAGVQETQYF. The CDR3 DNA reads as TGTGCCAGCCTGATAGCGGGGGTCCAAGAGACCCAGTACTTC.

This clone showed up just a few times. This chain connects TRBV29-1 to TRBJ1-2; D is uncertain. The CDR3 covers 11 residues. Germline V CDR1 and CDR2: SQVTM, ANQGSEA. Trimming removed 8 bases at V and 3 bases at J, with 10 bases between. Here the CDR3 DNA reads TGCAGCCTAGGCACGGACTATGGCTACACCTTC. This codes for CSLGTDYGYTF.